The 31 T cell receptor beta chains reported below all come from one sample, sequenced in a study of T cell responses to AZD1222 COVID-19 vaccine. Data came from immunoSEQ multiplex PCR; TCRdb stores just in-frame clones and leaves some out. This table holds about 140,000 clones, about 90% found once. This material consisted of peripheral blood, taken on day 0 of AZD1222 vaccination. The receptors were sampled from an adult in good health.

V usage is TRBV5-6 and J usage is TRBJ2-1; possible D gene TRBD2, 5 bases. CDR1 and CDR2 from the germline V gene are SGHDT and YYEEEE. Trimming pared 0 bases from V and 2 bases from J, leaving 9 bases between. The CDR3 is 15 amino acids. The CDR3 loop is CASSLGGLTYNEQFF. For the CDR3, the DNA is TGTGCCAGCAGCTTGGGAGGACTTACCTACAATGAGCAGTTCTTC.

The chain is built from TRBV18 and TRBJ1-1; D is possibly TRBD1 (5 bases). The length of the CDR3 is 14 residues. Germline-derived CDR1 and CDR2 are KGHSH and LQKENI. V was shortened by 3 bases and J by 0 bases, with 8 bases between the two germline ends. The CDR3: CASSPGTLNTEAFF. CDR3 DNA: TGTGCCAGCTCACCCGGGACCTTGAACACTGAAGCTTTCTTT.

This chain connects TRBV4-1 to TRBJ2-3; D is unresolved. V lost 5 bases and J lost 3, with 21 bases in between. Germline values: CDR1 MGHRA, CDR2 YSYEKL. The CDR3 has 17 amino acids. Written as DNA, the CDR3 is TGCGCCAGCAGCGTTCACCCAGTGAAAAGTTTGACAGATACGCAGTATTTT. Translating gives CASSVHPVKSLTDTQYF.

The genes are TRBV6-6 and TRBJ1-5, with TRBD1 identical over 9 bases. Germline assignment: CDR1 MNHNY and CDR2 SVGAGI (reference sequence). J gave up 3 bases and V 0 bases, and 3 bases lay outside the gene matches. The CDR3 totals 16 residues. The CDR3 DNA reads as TGTGCCAGCAGTTACTCGAGGGACAGGGCCAATCAGCCCCAGCATTTT. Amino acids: CASSYSRDRANQPQHF.

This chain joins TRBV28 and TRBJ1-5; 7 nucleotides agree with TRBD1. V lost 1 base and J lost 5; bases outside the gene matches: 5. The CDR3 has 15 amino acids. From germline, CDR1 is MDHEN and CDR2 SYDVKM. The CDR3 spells CASSLFPGQHQPQHF. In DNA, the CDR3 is TGTGCCAGCAGTTTATTTCCGGGACAGCATCAGCCCCAGCATTTT.

This CDR3 reads CASSFWGETQYF. CDR3 coding DNA: TGTGCCAGCAGTTTTTGGGGGGAGACCCAGTACTTC. This chain uses TRBV27 with TRBJ2-5; either TRBD1 or TRBD2 may supply D (5 bases each). The germline V gene encodes CDR1 MNHEY and CDR2 SMNVEV (reference sequence). Trimming removed 3 bases at V and 5 bases at J, with 7 bases between. The CDR3 extends over 12 amino acids.

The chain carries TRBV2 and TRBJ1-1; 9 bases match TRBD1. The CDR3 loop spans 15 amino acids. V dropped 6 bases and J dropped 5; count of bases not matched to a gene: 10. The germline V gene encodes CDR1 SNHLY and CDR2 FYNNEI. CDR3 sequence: CASRDPQGARTEAFF. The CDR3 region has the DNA TGTGCCAGCAGAGACCCACAGGGGGCGAGGACTGAAGCTTTCTTT.

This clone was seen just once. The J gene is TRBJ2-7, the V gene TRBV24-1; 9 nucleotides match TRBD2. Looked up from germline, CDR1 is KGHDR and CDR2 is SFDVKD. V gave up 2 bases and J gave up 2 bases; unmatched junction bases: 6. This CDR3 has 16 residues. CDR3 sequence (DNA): TGTGCCACCAGTGATTGGAGCGGGAGGTGGACCTACGAGCAGTACTTC. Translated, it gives CATSDWSGRWTYEQYF.

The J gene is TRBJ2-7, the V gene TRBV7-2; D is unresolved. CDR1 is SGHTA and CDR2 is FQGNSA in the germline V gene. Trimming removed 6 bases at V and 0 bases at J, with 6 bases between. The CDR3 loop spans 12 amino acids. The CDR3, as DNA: TGTGCCAGCAGTTATAGCTCCTACGAGCAGTACTTC. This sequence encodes CASSYSSYEQYF. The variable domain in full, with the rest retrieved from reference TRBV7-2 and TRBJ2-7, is GAGVSQSPSNKVTEKGKDVELRCDPISGHTALYWYRQSLGQGLEFLIYFQGNSAPDKSGLPSDRFSAERTGGSVSTLTIQRTQQEDSAVYLCASSYSSYEQYFGPGTRLTVT.

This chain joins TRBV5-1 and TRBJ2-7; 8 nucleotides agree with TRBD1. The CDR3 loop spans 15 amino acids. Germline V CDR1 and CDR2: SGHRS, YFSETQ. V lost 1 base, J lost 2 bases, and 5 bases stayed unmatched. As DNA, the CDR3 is TGCGCCAGCAGCTTGCGTCAGGGGGCCCCCTACGAGCAGTACTTC. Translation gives CASSLRQGAPYEQYF. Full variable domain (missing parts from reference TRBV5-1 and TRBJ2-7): KAGVTQTPRYLIKTRGQQVTLSCSPISGHRSVSWYQQTPGQGLQFLFEYFSETQRNKGNFPGRFSGRQFSNSRSEMNVSTLELGDSALYLCASSLRQGAPYEQYFGPGTRLTVT.

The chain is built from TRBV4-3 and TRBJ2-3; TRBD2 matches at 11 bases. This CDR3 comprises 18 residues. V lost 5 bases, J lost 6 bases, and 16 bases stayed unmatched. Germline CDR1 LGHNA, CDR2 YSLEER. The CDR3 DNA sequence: TGCGCCAGCAGCTACCAAACTAGCGGGGGCGTTACGAGGGATACGCAGTATTTT. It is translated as CASSYQTSGGVTRDTQYF.

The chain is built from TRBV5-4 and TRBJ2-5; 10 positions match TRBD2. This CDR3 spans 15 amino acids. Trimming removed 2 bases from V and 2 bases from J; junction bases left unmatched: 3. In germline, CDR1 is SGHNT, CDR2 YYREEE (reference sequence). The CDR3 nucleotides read TGTGCCAGCAGCTTCAAGCGGGAGGGGCAAGAGACCCAGTACTTC. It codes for CASSFKREGQETQYF.

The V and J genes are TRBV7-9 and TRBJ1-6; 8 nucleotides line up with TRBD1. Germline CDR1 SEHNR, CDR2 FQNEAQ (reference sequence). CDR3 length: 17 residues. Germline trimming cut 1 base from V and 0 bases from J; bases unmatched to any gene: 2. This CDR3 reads CASSLETGVSYNSPLHF. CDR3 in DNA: TGTGCCAGCAGCTTAGAGACAGGGGTCTCCTATAATTCACCCCTCCACTTT.

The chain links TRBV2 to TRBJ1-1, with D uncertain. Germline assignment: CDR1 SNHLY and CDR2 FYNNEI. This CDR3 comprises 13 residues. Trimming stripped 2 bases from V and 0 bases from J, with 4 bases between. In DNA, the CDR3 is TGTGCCAGCAGTGAATATATGAACACTGAAGCTTTCTTT. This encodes CASSEYMNTEAFF.

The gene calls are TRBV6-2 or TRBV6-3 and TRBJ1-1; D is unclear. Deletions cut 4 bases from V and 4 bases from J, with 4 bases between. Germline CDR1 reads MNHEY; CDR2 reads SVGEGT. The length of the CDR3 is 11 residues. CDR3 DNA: TGTGCCAGCAGTTCCCTCACTGAAGCTTTCTTT. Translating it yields CASSSLTEAFF.

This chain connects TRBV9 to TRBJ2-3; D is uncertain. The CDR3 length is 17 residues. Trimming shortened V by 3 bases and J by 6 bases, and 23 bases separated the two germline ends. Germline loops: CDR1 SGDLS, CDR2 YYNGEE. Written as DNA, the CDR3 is TGTGCCAGCAGCGGTGGGTTATCGAGGCTAAGGTCCGATACGCAGTATTTT. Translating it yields CASSGGLSRLRSDTQYF.

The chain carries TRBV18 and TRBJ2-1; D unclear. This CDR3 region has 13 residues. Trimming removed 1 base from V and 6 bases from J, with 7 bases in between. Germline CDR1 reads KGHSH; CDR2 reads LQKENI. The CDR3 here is CASSPRVFNEQFF. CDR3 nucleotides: TGTGCCAGCTCACCACGGGTATTCAATGAGCAGTTCTTC. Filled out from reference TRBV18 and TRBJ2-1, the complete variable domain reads NAGVMQNPRHLVRRRGQEARLRCSPMKGHSHVYWYRQLPEEGLKFMVYLQKENIIDESGMPKERFSAEFPKEGPSILRIQQVVRGDSAAYFCASSPRVFNEQFFGPGTRLTVL.

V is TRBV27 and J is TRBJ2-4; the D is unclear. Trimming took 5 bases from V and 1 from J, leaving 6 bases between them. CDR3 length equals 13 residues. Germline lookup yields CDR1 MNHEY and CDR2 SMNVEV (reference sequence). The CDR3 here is CASSLDAKNIQYF. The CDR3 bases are TGTGCCAGCAGTCTGGATGCCAAAAACATTCAGTACTTC.

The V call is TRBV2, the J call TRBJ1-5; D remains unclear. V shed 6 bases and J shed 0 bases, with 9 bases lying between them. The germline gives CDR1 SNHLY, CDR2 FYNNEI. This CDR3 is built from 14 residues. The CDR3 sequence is CASRRYTSNQPQHF. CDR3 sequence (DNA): TGTGCCAGCAGGAGATACACTAGCAATCAGCCCCAGCATTTT.

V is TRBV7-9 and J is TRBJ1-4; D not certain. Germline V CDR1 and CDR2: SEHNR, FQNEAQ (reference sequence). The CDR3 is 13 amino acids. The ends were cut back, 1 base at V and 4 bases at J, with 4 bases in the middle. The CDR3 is CASSLGRNEKLFF. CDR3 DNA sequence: TGTGCCAGCAGCTTAGGGCGTAATGAAAAACTGTTTTTT.

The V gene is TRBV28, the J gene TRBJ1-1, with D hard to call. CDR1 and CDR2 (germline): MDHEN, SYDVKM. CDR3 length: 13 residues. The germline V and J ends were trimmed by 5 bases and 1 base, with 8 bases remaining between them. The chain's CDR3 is CASSPPANTEAFF. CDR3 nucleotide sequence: TGTGCCAGCAGTCCCCCGGCGAACACTGAAGCTTTCTTT. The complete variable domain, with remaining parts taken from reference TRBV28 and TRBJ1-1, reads DVKVTQSSRYLVKRTGEKVFLECVQDMDHENMFWYRQDPGLGLRLIYFSYDVKMKEKGDIPEGYSVSREKKERFSLILESASTNQTSMYLCASSPPANTEAFFGQGTRLTVV.

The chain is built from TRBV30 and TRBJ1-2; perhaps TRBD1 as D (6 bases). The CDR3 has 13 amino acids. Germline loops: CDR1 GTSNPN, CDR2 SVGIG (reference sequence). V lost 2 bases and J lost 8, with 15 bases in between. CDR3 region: CAWSRQVYGGYTF. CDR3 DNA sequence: TGTGCCTGGAGTCGACAGGTCTATGGAGGCTACACCTTC.

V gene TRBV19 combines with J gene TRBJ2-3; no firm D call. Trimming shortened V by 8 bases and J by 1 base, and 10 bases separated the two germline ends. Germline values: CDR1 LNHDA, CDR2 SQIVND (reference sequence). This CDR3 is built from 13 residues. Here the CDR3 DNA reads TGTGCCAGTCGGGCCCCCGGCACAGATACGCAGTATTTT. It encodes CASRAPGTDTQYF.

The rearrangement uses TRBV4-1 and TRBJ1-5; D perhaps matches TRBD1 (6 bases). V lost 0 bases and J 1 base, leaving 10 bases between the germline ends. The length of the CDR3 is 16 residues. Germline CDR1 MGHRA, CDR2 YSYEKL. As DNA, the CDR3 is TGCGCCAGCAGCCAAGAACAGGGCTGGAGCAATCAGCCCCAGCATTTT. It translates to CASSQEQGWSNQPQHF.

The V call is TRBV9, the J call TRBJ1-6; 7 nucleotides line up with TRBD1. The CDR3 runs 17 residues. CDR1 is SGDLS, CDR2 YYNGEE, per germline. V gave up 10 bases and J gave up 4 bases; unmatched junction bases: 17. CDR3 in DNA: TGTGCCTCAACCCCCTACGACAGGGCCGGATATAATTCACCCCTCCACTTT. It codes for CASTPYDRAGYNSPLHF.

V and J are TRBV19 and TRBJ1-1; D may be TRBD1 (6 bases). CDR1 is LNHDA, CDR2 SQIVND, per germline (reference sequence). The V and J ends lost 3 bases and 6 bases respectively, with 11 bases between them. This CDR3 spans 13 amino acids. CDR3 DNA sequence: TGTGCCAGTAGTATCGGCAGGGGCCCTGAAGCTTTCTTT. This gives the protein CASSIGRGPEAFF.

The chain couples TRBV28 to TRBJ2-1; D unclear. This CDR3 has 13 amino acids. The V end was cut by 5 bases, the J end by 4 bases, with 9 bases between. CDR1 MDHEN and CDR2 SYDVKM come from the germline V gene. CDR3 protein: CASSTTTYNEQFF. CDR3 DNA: TGTGCCAGCAGTACGACAACATACAATGAGCAGTTCTTC.

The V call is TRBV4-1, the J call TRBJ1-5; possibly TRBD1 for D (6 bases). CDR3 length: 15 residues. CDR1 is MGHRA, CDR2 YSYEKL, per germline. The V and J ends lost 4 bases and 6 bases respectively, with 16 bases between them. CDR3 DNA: TGCGCCAGCAGCCCAGGGGCCAAAGAGATTCAGCCCCAGCATTTT. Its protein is CASSPGAKEIQPQHF.

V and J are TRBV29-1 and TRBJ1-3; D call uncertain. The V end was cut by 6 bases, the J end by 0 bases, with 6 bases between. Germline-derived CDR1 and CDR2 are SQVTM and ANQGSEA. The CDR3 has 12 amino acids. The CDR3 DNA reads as TGCAGCGTCCTGGACTCTGGAAACACCATATATTTT. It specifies CSVLDSGNTIYF.

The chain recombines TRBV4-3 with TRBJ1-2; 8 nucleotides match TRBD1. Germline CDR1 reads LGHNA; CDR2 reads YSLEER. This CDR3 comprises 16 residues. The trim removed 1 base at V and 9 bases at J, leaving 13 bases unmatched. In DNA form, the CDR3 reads TGCGCCAGCAGCCAAGGGGACAGGATAGGGTCCGGGAGCTACACCTTC. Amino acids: CASSQGDRIGSGSYTF.

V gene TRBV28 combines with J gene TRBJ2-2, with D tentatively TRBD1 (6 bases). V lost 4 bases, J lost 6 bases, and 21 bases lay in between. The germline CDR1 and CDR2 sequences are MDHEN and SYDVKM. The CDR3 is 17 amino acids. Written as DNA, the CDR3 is TGTGCCAGCAGTTACCTACAGGGTGGTGGGTCTTCCGGGGAGCTGTTTTTT. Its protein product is CASSYLQGGGSSGELFF.